These 28 T cell receptor beta chains were sequenced from one sample in a study of shared clonotypes between healthy human individuals. Sequencing used immunoSEQ multiplex PCR; TCRdb keeps in-frame clones, though not all of them. Found here are nearly 500,000 clones, 76% of them singletons; the top ten hold roughly 13%. Sequenced input: PBMCs. These TCRs come from a middle-aged woman in good health. Some clones in this sample may be carry-over from other donors' samples.

This clone was picked up one time. J is TRBJ2-5 and V is TRBV13; 7 nucleotides match TRBD1. The CDR3 contains 13 residues. Germline CDR1 is PRHDT and CDR2 is FYEKMQ (reference sequence). Germline trimming cut 6 bases from V and 4 bases from J; bases unmatched to any gene: 5. This chain's CDR3 is CASSRGQRETQYF. CDR3 nucleotide sequence: TGTGCCAGCAGTCGGGGACAGCGAGAGACCCAGTACTTC.

The chain combines TRBV5-4 with TRBJ2-7; TRBD1 agrees at 8 bases. The CDR3 loop spans 13 amino acids. Trimming took 2 bases from V and 5 from J; bases not matched to a gene: 3. The germline V gene has CDR1 SGHNT and CDR2 YYREEE (reference sequence). The CDR3 here is CASSFAGGNEQYF. The CDR3 nucleotides read TGTGCCAGCAGCTTTGCAGGGGGCAACGAGCAGTACTTC.

The J gene is TRBJ2-1, the V gene TRBV10-3; 13 bases map to TRBD2. The germline gives CDR1 ENHRY, CDR2 SYGVKD. This CDR3 has 18 residues. With 3 bases clipped from V and 7 bases from J, the junction kept 12 bases outside the gene matches. CDR3 nucleotide sequence: TGTGCCATCAGTGAAGCGGTGGGGACTAGCGGGACTGGAAATGAGCAGTTCTTC. Amino acid sequence: CAISEAVGTSGTGNEQFF.

The V gene is TRBV6-5, the J gene TRBJ2-5, with 9 bases lining up with TRBD1. CDR3 length: 15 residues. J lost 5 bases, V lost 5 bases, and 9 bases had no gene match. The germline CDR1 and CDR2 sequences are MNHEY and SVGAGI. DNA of the CDR3: TGTGCCAGCAGTCTACGACAGGGGGTGGGGGAGACCCAGTACTTC. Its protein product is CASSLRQGVGETQYF.

The chain couples TRBV28 to TRBJ2-7, with a weak D call TRBD2 (6 bases). This CDR3 has 14 residues. Trimming left V 0 bases short and J 6 bases short, with 12 bases between. Looked up from germline, CDR1 is MDHEN and CDR2 is SYDVKM. The CDR3 spells CASSLWAGPAEQYF. CDR3 bases: TGTGCCAGCAGTTTATGGGCGGGACCGGCCGAGCAGTACTTC.

The DNA of the CDR3 is TGTGCCAGTAGTAGGGCGGGACGGAGTGGAGAGCCCCAGCATTTT. This codes for CASSRAGRSGEPQHF. The chain joins TRBV19 to TRBJ1-5; weak D call: TRBD1 (5 bases). V was pared by 4 bases and J by 8 bases, with 18 bases between. The length of the CDR3 is 15 residues. CDR1 and CDR2 (germline): LNHDA, SQIVND (reference sequence).

V is TRBV28 and J is TRBJ2-7; D ambiguous. CDR1 is MDHEN, CDR2 SYDVKM, per germline. The CDR3 has 12 amino acids. V lost 7 bases to trimming and J lost 2 bases, with 9 bases between them. CDR3 sequence: CASTGSPYEQYF. The CDR3 bases are TGTGCCAGCACAGGCAGCCCCTACGAGCAGTACTTC.

The V gene is TRBV29-1, the J gene TRBJ2-3, with TRBD1 matching over 9 bases. This CDR3 is 15 amino acids long. The V gene end was trimmed by 5 bases and the J gene end by 2 bases; junction bases not matched to a gene: 8. Germline V gene sequence: CDR1 SQVTM, CDR2 ANQGSEA. CDR3 nucleotides: TGCAGCGTTATGACCGGGACAGGGAACACAGATACGCAGTATTTT. Its translation is CSVMTGTGNTDTQYF.

The chain joins TRBV27 to TRBJ2-1, with 9 nucleotides matching TRBD2. J lost 6 bases, V lost 6 bases, and 9 bases had no gene match. There are 15 residues in the CDR3. Per the germline V gene, CDR1 is MNHEY and CDR2 is SMNVEV (reference sequence). In DNA form, the CDR3 reads TGTGCCAGCAGACTTCTAGCGGGATTTGTCAATGAGCAGTTCTTC. It translates to CASRLLAGFVNEQFF.

As regards this clone: A far larger clone is a single base away, which makes a read error likely. The rearrangement uses TRBV6-4 and TRBJ1-1; D is possibly TRBD1 (5 bases). The germline V gene encodes CDR1 MRHNA and CDR2 SNTAGT. This CDR3 is 14 amino acids long. The CDR3 DNA sequence: TGTGCCAGCAGTGAGGCAACAGGTTCCCCTGAAGCTCTCTTT. Its protein product is CASSEATGSPEALF.

J is TRBJ1-4 and V is TRBV6-6, with D unclear. V lost 6 bases to trimming and J lost 2 bases, with 13 bases between them. CDR1 is MNHNY, CDR2 SVGAGI, per germline (reference sequence). The CDR3 spans 15 residues. In DNA, the CDR3 is TGTGCCAGCAGCCTACGGTACGGCACTAATGAAAAACTGTTTTTT. Its protein product is CASSLRYGTNEKLFF.

The V call is TRBV28, the J call TRBJ2-1; the D is unclear. This CDR3 is 12 amino acids long. Trimming left V 1 base short and J 6 bases short, with 4 bases between. Germline CDR1 reads MDHEN; CDR2 reads SYDVKM. The CDR3 DNA reads as TGTGCCAGCAGTTTATACGTCAATGAGCAGTTCTTC. Protein: CASSLYVNEQFF.

The chain recombines TRBV9 with TRBJ1-1; D possibly corresponds to TRBD1 (5 bases). The CDR3 spans 14 residues. CDR1 SGDLS and CDR2 YYNGEE come from the germline V gene. V was cut by 0 bases and J by 4 bases, with 10 bases left in between. The CDR3 region has the DNA TGTGCCAGCAGCGTAGCGACAGTGGGCACTGAAGCTTTCTTT. Its protein product is CASSVATVGTEAFF.

The rearrangement links TRBV20-1 to TRBJ1-2; D gene uncertain. Trimming took 6 bases from V and 11 from J, leaving 13 bases between them. The CDR3 length is 10 residues. The germline CDR1 and CDR2 sequences are DFQATT and SNEGSKA (reference sequence). CDR3 protein: CSARKSRYTF. The CDR3 DNA reads TGCAGTGCCCGCAAGAGCCGGTACACCTTC.

The rearrangement joins TRBV18 to TRBJ2-1, with 8 nucleotides matching TRBD1. The CDR3 loop spans 13 amino acids. Germline CDR1 is KGHSH and CDR2 is LQKENI. The ends lost 4 bases at V and 6 bases at J; junction bases unmatched: 2. The DNA for the CDR3 is TGTGCCAGCTCACGACAGGGGAGCAATGAGCAGTTCTTC. It translates to CASSRQGSNEQFF.

The gene calls are TRBV2 and TRBJ2-7, with D tentatively TRBD1 (6 bases). The germline gives CDR1 SNHLY, CDR2 FYNNEI. Trimming shortened V by 6 bases and J by 6 bases, and 15 bases separated the two germline ends. The CDR3 extends over 13 amino acids. The CDR3 DNA reads as TGTGCCAGCAGGGGGACAAGTCTCGCCGAGCAGTACTTC. Protein: CASRGTSLAEQYF. Full variable domain (outside the CDR3, taken from reference TRBV2 and TRBJ2-7): EPEVTQTPSHQVTQMGQEVILRCVPISNHLYFYWYRQILGQKVEFLVSFYNNEISEKSEIFDDQFSVERPDGSNFTLKIRSTKLEDSAMYFCASRGTSLAEQYFGPGTRLTVT.

Only one count was recorded for this clone. The rearrangement links TRBV28 to TRBJ2-1; 7 bases align to TRBD2. The length of the CDR3 is 14 residues. V gave up 7 bases and J gave up 1 base; unmatched junction bases: 4. Germline-derived CDR1 and CDR2 are MDHEN and SYDVKM. CDR3 amino acids: CASTRTRSYNEQFF. Written as DNA, the CDR3 is TGTGCCAGCACCAGGACTAGGTCCTACAATGAGCAGTTCTTC.

As to this clone: It may be a read error: a sequence one base away is much more abundant. Within the sample, other DNA sequences also encode this same CDR3. This rearrangement joins TRBV13 to TRBJ2-3; TRBD1 agrees at 8 bases. The CDR3 is 15 amino acids. The germline V gene has CDR1 PRHDT and CDR2 FYEKMQ (reference sequence). This CDR3 reads CASSPRDRNTDTQYF. CDR3 coding DNA: TGTGCCAGCAGCCCGAGGGACAGGAACACAGATACGCAGTACTTT.

This clone was observed a handful of times. The chain joins TRBV28 to TRBJ1-2; TRBD1 is a possible D gene (5 bases). The CDR3 consists of 14 residues. With 4 bases removed from V and 3 bases from J, the gap between germline ends came to 12 bases. The germline gives CDR1 MDHEN, CDR2 SYDVKM. The CDR3 DNA is TGTGCCAGCAGTTCCCCCGGGACCGACTATGGCTACACCTTC. It is translated as CASSSPGTDYGYTF.

This clone has a count of ten or more. The chain recombines TRBV9 with TRBJ2-5; D gene uncertain. V was clipped by 0 bases and J by 2 bases, with 11 bases between them. This CDR3 is built from 15 residues. The germline V gene encodes CDR1 SGDLS and CDR2 YYNGEE. In nucleotides, the CDR3 is TGTGCCAGCAGCGTAGAGGCGTTCCCACAAGAGACCCAGTACTTC. It encodes CASSVEAFPQETQYF.

The chain couples TRBV18 to TRBJ2-1; 7 nucleotides agree with TRBD2. The CDR3 loop spans 16 amino acids. V dropped 3 bases and J dropped 0; count of bases not matched to a gene: 5. Per the germline V gene, CDR1 is KGHSH and CDR2 is LQKENI. CDR3 nucleotides: TGTGCCAGCTCACCGAGCGGGGTTAGCTCCTACAATGAGCAGTTCTTC. Translated, it gives CASSPSGVSSYNEQFF.

The chain uses TRBV11-2 and TRBJ2-7; D might be TRBD2 (5 bases). V gave up 5 bases and J gave up 7 bases, with 18 bases separating them. From germline, CDR1 is SGHAT and CDR2 FQNNGV. This CDR3 is 14 amino acids long. The CDR3 DNA is TGTGCCAGCAGCCCCCGGGTAGGAACGGGAGAGCAGTACTTC. Its protein product is CASSPRVGTGEQYF.

The rearrangement uses TRBV6-6 and TRBJ2-7, with D maybe TRBD1 (5 bases). The CDR3 loop spans 13 amino acids. Trimming took 9 bases from V and 2 from J, leaving 14 bases between them. The germline CDR1 and CDR2 sequences are MNHNY and SVGAGI (reference sequence). DNA of the CDR3: TGTGCCAGTAAGGGGATCGAGCCCTACGAGCAGTACTTC. Translating gives CASKGIEPYEQYF.

This clone turned up a few times. This likely came from a read error, as a far larger clone is one base away. V and J are TRBV6-1 and TRBJ2-5; 9 positions agree with TRBD1. Trimming took 5 bases from V and 11 from J; bases not matched to a gene: 12. The CDR3 covers 14 residues. Germline V CDR1 and CDR2: MNHNS, SASEGT. The CDR3 nucleotides are TGTGCCAGCAGTCCGACAGGGGGGCTCTACGGGCAGTACTTC. Translating gives CASSPTGGLYGQYF.

This chain joins TRBV29-1 and TRBJ2-5; D gene ambiguous. The end of the DNA aligns better with TRBJ2-7, so the J call may be wrong. This CDR3 comprises 11 residues. Germline CDR1 SQVTM, CDR2 ANQGSEA. Here the CDR3 reads CSVTENAEQYF. DNA for the CDR3: TGCAGCGTTACAGAAAATGCCGAGCAGTACTTC.

The V call is TRBV6-5, the J call TRBJ2-7, with TRBD2 matching 12 bases. The CDR3 sequence is 16 residues long. V lost 2 bases, J lost 0 bases, and 2 bases stayed unmatched. Germline V lookup: CDR1 MNHEY, CDR2 SVGAGI. This CDR3 reads CASSYEGLAGSYEQYF. CDR3 bases: TGTGCCAGCAGTTACGAGGGACTAGCGGGCTCCTACGAGCAGTACTTC.

This chain joins TRBV6-1 and TRBJ2-1; 7 nucleotides align to TRBD1. CDR1 MNHNS and CDR2 SASEGT come from the germline V gene. The V segment lost 7 bases and the J segment 5 bases; nucleotides outside the gene matches: 8. The CDR3 spans 14 residues. In nucleotides, the CDR3 is TGTGCCAGCAAAATTGACAGGGCAAACAATGAGCAGTTCTTC. Encoded protein: CASKIDRANNEQFF.

The chain combines TRBV6-6 with TRBJ2-1; possibly TRBD1 or TRBD2 for D (5 bases each). The CDR3 is 14 residues long. The germline gives CDR1 MNHNY, CDR2 SVGAGI (reference sequence). V was pared by 7 bases and J by 5 bases, with 15 bases between. CDR3 sequence: CASNRPGRNNEQFF. CDR3 nucleotides: TGTGCCAGCAATAGGCCGGGACGAAACAATGAGCAGTTCTTC.